Each of the 13 T cell receptor beta chains below was sequenced from the same sample in a study of blood T cell repertoires in COVID-19. Profiling relied on immunoSEQ multiplex PCR, and the TCRdb table lists in-frame clones only, not all of them. The profile shows about 440,000 clones, about nine tenths of them singletons. Specimen: PBMCs or T cells enriched from blood (not recorded which). These receptors were collected from a man aged 18-30 years who had recovered from COVID-19.

The V gene is TRBV7-9, the J gene TRBJ2-6, with a weak D call TRBD1 (6 bases). This CDR3 comprises 14 residues. Germline CDR1 SEHNR, CDR2 FQNEAQ (reference sequence). Trimming stripped 9 bases from V and 2 bases from J, with 11 bases between. The CDR3 reads CASHRAPGANVLTF. The CDR3 bases are TGTGCCAGTCACAGGGCCCCTGGGGCCAACGTCCTGACTTTC.

The chain uses TRBV19 and TRBJ1-2; 12 bases map to TRBD1. The CDR3 is 13 residues long. After removal of 9 bases from V and 6 bases from J, the junction contained 5 bases not matched to a gene. CDR1 LNHDA and CDR2 SQIVND come from the germline V gene (reference sequence). CDR3 nucleotides: TGTGCCAGGCAGGGACAGGGGGCACATGGCTACACCTTC. This sequence encodes CARQGQGAHGYTF. Combining the CDR3 with reference TRBV19 and TRBJ1-2 gives the whole variable domain DGGITQSPKYLFRKEGQNVTLSCEQNLNHDAMYWYRQDPGQGLRLIYYSQIVNDFQKGDIAEGYSVSREKKESFPLTVTSAQKNPTAFYLCARQGQGAHGYTFGSGTRLTVV.

This clone was seen just once. The chain recombines TRBV10-1 with TRBJ2-7; D call uncertain. The CDR3 covers 15 residues. CDR1 and CDR2 from the germline V gene are WNHNN and SYGVQD (reference sequence). V was cut by 3 bases and J by 6 bases, with 18 bases left in between. The CDR3 spells CASSESMVPTSEQYF. The CDR3 DNA is TGCGCCAGCAGTGAATCGATGGTCCCTACTTCCGAGCAGTACTTC.

The chain links TRBV28 to TRBJ2-5; weak D call: TRBD2 (6 bases). The V gene lost 2 bases and the J gene lost 4 bases, with 17 bases spanning the gap. Germline V gives CDR1 MDHEN, CDR2 SYDVKM. This CDR3 region has 16 residues. This CDR3 reads CASSLGGMGGRETQYF. CDR3 in DNA: TGTGCCAGCAGTTTAGGGGGGATGGGGGGTCGAGAGACCCAGTACTTC.

This rearrangement joins TRBV2 to TRBJ1-6; D is possibly TRBD1 (6 bases). The CDR3 is 12 amino acids. Germline V gene sequence: CDR1 SNHLY, CDR2 FYNNEI. V lost 8 bases to trimming and J lost 10 bases, with 12 bases between them. CDR3 DNA sequence: TGTGCCAGCCGACAGGAGTTCTCACCCCTCCACTTT. Translating gives CASRQEFSPLHF. The variable domain in full, with the rest retrieved from reference TRBV2 and TRBJ1-6, is EPEVTQTPSHQVTQMGQEVILRCVPISNHLYFYWYRQILGQKVEFLVSFYNNEISEKSEIFDDQFSVERPDGSNFTLKIRSTKLEDSAMYFCASRQEFSPLHFGNGTRLTVT.

This chain uses TRBV5-1 with TRBJ2-2; 11 nucleotides line up with TRBD2. After removal of 5 bases from V and 3 bases from J, the junction contained 3 bases not matched to a gene. Germline V gene data show CDR1 as SGHRS and CDR2 as YFSETQ. CDR3 size: 15 residues. In DNA form, the CDR3 reads TGCGCCAGCAGTGTAGCGGGAGGGGACACCGGGGAGCTGTTTTTT. This translates into CASSVAGGDTGELFF.

The rearrangement joins TRBV18 to TRBJ1-1; TRBD1 might be the D (6 bases). Trimming took 3 bases from V and 5 from J, leaving 13 bases between them. Germline CDR1 is KGHSH and CDR2 is LQKENI. CDR3 length equals 14 residues. CDR3 DNA sequence: TGTGCCAGCTCACCCCGGGGGGGCGAGACTGAAGCTTTCTTT. This encodes CASSPRGGETEAFF.

The chain combines TRBV5-1 with TRBJ2-7; 9 nucleotides agree with TRBD2. Germline-derived CDR1 and CDR2 are SGHRS and YFSETQ. Trimming took 0 bases from V and 3 from J; bases not matched to a gene: 4. The CDR3 contains 15 residues. The CDR3 nucleotides read TGCGCCAGCAGCTTGGCCCCTAGCGGGGTCTACGAGCAGTACTTC. This encodes CASSLAPSGVYEQYF.

The genes are TRBV29-1 and TRBJ1-2; TRBD1 aligns across 9 bases. The CDR3 is 13 residues long. CDR1 is SQVTM, CDR2 ANQGSEA, per germline. With V trimmed by 6 bases and J by 6 bases, 8 bases remained unmatched. CDR3 in amino acids: CSVAGTGYHGYTF. CDR3 bases: TGCAGCGTGGCCGGGACAGGGTATCATGGCTACACCTTC.

This clone was seen only a few times. The gene calls are TRBV11-2 and TRBJ1-2, with D perhaps matching TRBD1 (5 bases). Germline V gene lookup returns CDR1 SGHAT and CDR2 FQNNGV. The CDR3 contains 14 residues. V was trimmed by 5 bases and J by 3 bases, leaving 13 bases between them. The CDR3 DNA is TGTGCCAGCAGCCCCTCCAGGGAATACTATGGCTACACCTTC. Its protein is CASSPSREYYGYTF.

The chain has TRBV5-1 and TRBJ1-5, with TRBD1 matching over 8 bases. The V and J ends lost 3 bases and 7 bases, in that order; junction bases with no gene match: 6. The length of the CDR3 is 14 residues. Looked up from germline, CDR1 is SGHRS and CDR2 is YFSETQ. DNA of the CDR3: TGCGCCAGCAGCTGGACAGGGTCGGAACAGCCCCAGCATTTT. Protein sequence: CASSWTGSEQPQHF.

The J gene is TRBJ1-2, the V gene TRBV30, with TRBD1 matching 9 bases. Germline lookup yields CDR1 GTSNPN and CDR2 SVGIG (reference sequence). V was pared by 1 base and J by 3 bases, with 3 bases of the junction left unmatched. This CDR3 has 14 amino acids. The DNA for the CDR3 is TGTGCCTGGAGTGCGGACAGGGGAGACTATGGCTACACCTTC. This encodes CAWSADRGDYGYTF. Combining the CDR3 with reference TRBV30 and TRBJ1-2 gives the whole variable domain SQTIHQWPATLVQPVGSPLSLECTVEGTSNPNLYWYRQAAGRGLQLLFYSVGIGQISSEVPQNLSASRPQDRQFILSSKKLLLSDSGFYLCAWSADRGDYGYTFGSGTRLTVV.

The gene calls are TRBV19 and TRBJ2-4; D is possibly TRBD2 (5 bases). The CDR3 runs to 17 residues. CDR1 is LNHDA and CDR2 is SQIVND in the germline V gene (reference sequence). The V gene lost 4 bases and the J gene lost 0 bases, with 16 bases spanning the gap. The CDR3 DNA reads as TGTGCCAGTAGTAAGGGCTCCTCGGGATTAGCCAAAAACATTCAGTACTTC. It is translated as CASSKGSSGLAKNIQYF.